The 32 T cell receptor beta chains below were found in one sample sequenced in a study of T cell changes during pregnancy in multiple sclerosis. The data were produced by immunoSEQ multiplex PCR, yet TCRdb's version contains in-frame clones alone and is incomplete. The top ten hold 0.65% to 0.85% of the sample, which has tens of thousands of clones, around 90% seen once. The source was CD4+ T cells from peripheral blood mononuclear cells, collected in the first trimester of pregnancy. The receptor source for this set is a female donor in good health, enrolled as a control in a pregnancy study.

The chain is built from TRBV5-6 and TRBJ1-1; D is unresolved. The V gene's germline CDR1 is SGHDT and CDR2 YYEEEE. Trimming took off 2 bases at V and 4 bases at J, with 12 bases between the two ends. This CDR3 has 14 residues. The CDR3: CASSLTLSGTEAFF. The CDR3 nucleotides read TGTGCCAGCAGCTTAACCCTAAGCGGCACTGAAGCTTTCTTT.

V is TRBV18 and J is TRBJ2-3, with 11 bases fitting TRBD2. The V segment lost 0 bases and the J segment 1 base; nucleotides outside the gene matches: 3. The CDR3 totals 17 residues. CDR1 is KGHSH, CDR2 LQKENI, per germline. CDR3: CASSPPNSGRGTDTQYF. Here the CDR3 DNA reads TGTGCCAGCTCACCACCCAATAGCGGGAGGGGCACAGATACGCAGTATTTT.

The rearrangement joins TRBV11-2 to TRBJ2-2; D unclear. CDR3 length: 15 residues. The germline V gene encodes CDR1 SGHAT and CDR2 FQNNGV. Trimming removed 5 bases at V and 1 base at J, with 11 bases between. CDR3 amino acids: CASSRISQNTGELFF. CDR3 bases: TGTGCCAGCAGCCGAATTTCACAGAACACCGGGGAGCTGTTTTTT. The full variable domain, its missing parts supplied by reference TRBV11-2 and TRBJ2-2, is EAGVAQSPRYKIIEKRQSVAFWCNPISGHATLYWYQQILGQGPKLLIQFQNNGVVDDSQLPKDRFSAERLKGVDSTLKIQPAKLEDSAVYLCASSRISQNTGELFFGEGSRLTVL.

The chain combines TRBV27 with TRBJ1-1; possible D gene TRBD1, 5 bases. This CDR3 contains 15 residues. CDR1 and CDR2 from the germline V gene are MNHEY and SMNVEV (reference sequence). Trimming cost V 2 bases and J 4 bases, with 14 bases left between them. CDR3 amino acids: CASSLGPPQVTEAFF. The CDR3 region has the DNA TGTGCCAGCAGTTTAGGACCGCCACAGGTCACTGAAGCTTTCTTT.

This chain uses TRBV27 with TRBJ1-6; no reliable D call. Per the germline V gene, CDR1 is MNHEY and CDR2 is SMNVEV (reference sequence). The length of the CDR3 is 12 residues. With 5 bases removed from V and 6 bases from J, the gap between germline ends came to 5 bases. For the CDR3, the DNA is TGTGCCAGCAGTGAGCCTAATTCACCCCTCCACTTT. Its protein is CASSEPNSPLHF.

The table lists this clone with a count of one. The chain combines TRBV27 with TRBJ1-2, with 8 positions matching TRBD1. The CDR3 is 13 residues long. With V trimmed by 5 bases and J by 6 bases, 5 bases remained unmatched. Per germline, CDR1 MNHEY and CDR2 SMNVEV (reference sequence). CDR3 in DNA: TGTGCCAGCAGTCCGGACAGGGCGGATGGCTACACCTTC. This encodes CASSPDRADGYTF.

This clone was observed once. The rearrangement links TRBV2 to TRBJ1-3, with 10 bases matching TRBD1. CDR1 is SNHLY, CDR2 FYNNEI, per germline. CDR3 length equals 20 residues. The V and J ends lost 7 bases and 2 bases, in that order; junction bases with no gene match: 20. The DNA for the CDR3 is TGTGCCAGCAATACTAGGGCCGGGACAGGGGAACACGATCCTGGAAACACCATATATTTT. Its protein product is CASNTRAGTGEHDPGNTIYF.

The genes are TRBV6-1 and TRBJ1-2, with D unresolved. V lost 1 base, J lost 5 bases, and 5 bases lay in between. Germline V gene lookup returns CDR1 MNHNS and CDR2 SASEGT. This CDR3 comprises 12 residues. CDR3: CASSEVRYGYTF. CDR3 DNA sequence: TGTGCCAGCAGTGAAGTTCGGTATGGCTACACCTTC.

In this sample, this clone turned up once. The V gene is TRBV4-1, the J gene TRBJ2-7; D unresolved. Trimming cost V 3 bases and J 3 bases, with 15 bases left between them. The CDR3 consists of 15 residues. Germline V lookup: CDR1 MGHRA, CDR2 YSYEKL. In DNA form, the CDR3 reads TGCGCCAGCAGCCAGTCCCGACTGGGTCTCTACGAGCAGTACTTC. Its protein is CASSQSRLGLYEQYF.

This chain uses TRBV9 with TRBJ2-7; 8 nucleotides agree with TRBD2. Germline V gene data show CDR1 as SGDLS and CDR2 as YYNGEE. J lost 0 bases, V lost 3 bases, and 11 bases had no gene match. The CDR3 is 17 residues long. The CDR3 loop is CASSAGLGSGDSYEQYF. The CDR3 nucleotides are TGTGCCAGCAGCGCAGGCTTAGGTAGCGGGGACTCCTACGAGCAGTACTTC.

The V and J genes are TRBV7-2 and TRBJ2-3; 8 nucleotides line up with TRBD2. Per the germline V gene, CDR1 is SGHTA and CDR2 is FQGNSA. This CDR3 has 16 residues. The ends lost 0 bases at V and 4 bases at J; junction bases unmatched: 6. The CDR3 loop reads CASSLAAGGLPDTQYF. In DNA, the CDR3 is TGTGCCAGCAGCTTAGCTGCGGGGGGCCTCCCAGATACGCAGTATTTT.

The rearrangement uses TRBV19 and TRBJ1-5; possible D gene TRBD1, 6 bases. Germline V gene lookup returns CDR1 LNHDA and CDR2 SQIVND (reference sequence). With 8 bases removed from V and 2 bases from J, the gap between germline ends came to 13 bases. The CDR3 has 14 residues. The CDR3 DNA reads as TGTGCCAGTTACCAGGGGTTCGGCAATCAGCCCCAGCATTTT. This gives the protein CASYQGFGNQPQHF.

This clone was observed once. The gene calls are TRBV5-6 and TRBJ2-7; tentatively, D is TRBD1 (5 bases). The CDR3 contains 15 residues. V lost 3 bases and J lost 4, with 17 bases in between. The V gene's germline CDR1 is SGHDT and CDR2 YYEEEE. As DNA, the CDR3 is TGTGCCAGCAGCTCGCAGGGAAATAACAAGTACGAGCAGTACTTC. Translation gives CASSSQGNNKYEQYF.

This CDR3 is CASSLWLPGTNYGYTF. The CDR3 region has the DNA TGCGCCAGCAGCCTTTGGTTGCCGGGAACTAACTATGGCTACACCTTC. The chain links TRBV5-1 to TRBJ1-2, with D unresolved. The CDR3 totals 16 residues. The germline V gene has CDR1 SGHRS and CDR2 YFSETQ. Trimming cost V 4 bases and J 0 bases, with 16 bases left between them.

This chain connects TRBV7-9 to TRBJ2-7, with D perhaps TRBD2 (5 bases). The CDR3 totals 13 residues. The V end was cut by 5 bases, the J end by 3 bases, with 11 bases between. Germline assignment: CDR1 SEHNR and CDR2 FQNEAQ (reference sequence). The CDR3 here is CASSLPGVYEQYF. The CDR3, as DNA: TGTGCCAGCAGCCTCCCCGGGGTCTACGAGCAGTACTTC.

This clone was recorded a few times. V usage is TRBV5-8 and J usage is TRBJ1-1, with D perhaps TRBD1 (5 bases). Trimming stripped 5 bases from V and 0 bases from J, with 8 bases between. The CDR3 is 13 residues long. The germline V gene has CDR1 SGHTS and CDR2 YDEGEE. CDR3 amino acids: CASRRQLNTEAFF. DNA of the CDR3: TGTGCCAGCAGGAGACAGCTGAACACTGAAGCTTTCTTT.

The V call is TRBV29-1, the J call TRBJ1-5; perhaps TRBD1 as D (6 bases). Germline assignment: CDR1 SQVTM and CDR2 ANQGSEA. This CDR3 has 15 amino acids. With 6 bases removed from V and 0 bases from J, the gap between germline ends came to 15 bases. The CDR3 sequence is CSVTGLDNSNQPQHF. The DNA of the CDR3 is TGCAGCGTAACAGGGCTGGATAATAGCAATCAGCCCCAGCATTTT.

The chain combines TRBV6-1 with TRBJ1-6; possible D gene TRBD1, 5 bases. The V gene lost 11 bases and the J gene lost 7 bases, with 21 bases spanning the gap. Germline loops: CDR1 MNHNS, CDR2 SASEGT. The CDR3 covers 15 residues. The CDR3 spells CAGHGAEGGNSPLHF. DNA for the CDR3: TGTGCCGGACATGGGGCGGAGGGAGGAAATTCACCCCTCCACTTT.

The chain links TRBV7-3 to TRBJ2-5, with TRBD2 identical over 7 bases. This CDR3 is built from 14 residues. Looked up from germline, CDR1 is SGHTA and CDR2 is FQGTGA. Trimming at V came to 5 bases and at J to 0 bases, leaving 3 bases not matched to a gene. CDR3: CASSRSGNQETQYF. The CDR3 DNA is TGTGCCAGCAGCCGCAGCGGGAACCAAGAGACCCAGTACTTC.

The rearrangement uses TRBV19 and TRBJ2-5; maybe TRBD2 (5 bases). The J call is doubtful: the DNA matches TRBJ2-7 better. The CDR3 is made up of 13 amino acids. Looked up from germline, CDR1 is LNHDA and CDR2 is SQIVND (reference sequence). The CDR3 spells CASSMNGNYEQYF. DNA for the CDR3: TGTGCCAGTAGTATGAACGGGAACTACGAGCAGTACTTC.

The chain carries TRBV2 and TRBJ2-1; 7 bases line up with TRBD2. After removal of 7 bases from V and 7 bases from J, the junction contained 10 bases not matched to a gene. This CDR3 region has 14 residues. CDR1 SNHLY and CDR2 FYNNEI come from the germline V gene. For the CDR3, the DNA is TGTGCCAGCATCCGCGGGCGGGAGAGGAATGAGCAGTTCTTC. Translation gives CASIRGRERNEQFF.

This clone was detected only a few times. The gene calls are TRBV6-1 and TRBJ2-3, with TRBD2 identical over 10 bases. The length of the CDR3 is 16 residues. The V segment lost 4 bases and the J segment 7 bases; nucleotides outside the gene matches: 11. Germline V CDR1 and CDR2: MNHNS, SASEGT. For the CDR3, the DNA is TGTGCCAGCAGTGCCGCCGAAGCGGGGGGGATAAATACGCAGTATTTT. This sequence encodes CASSAAEAGGINTQYF.

A few counts support this clone. The chain couples TRBV19 to TRBJ2-7; possibly TRBD1 for D (6 bases). The CDR3 contains 16 residues. The germline gives CDR1 LNHDA, CDR2 SQIVND (reference sequence). The ends were cut back, 3 bases at V and 0 bases at J, with 15 bases in the middle. The CDR3 protein is CASSMVLRGTSYEQYF. The CDR3 DNA reads TGTGCCAGTAGTATGGTTCTAAGGGGGACCTCCTACGAGCAGTACTTC.

The rearrangement links TRBV19 to TRBJ2-2, with D perhaps matching TRBD2 (5 bases). The length of the CDR3 is 14 residues. Germline V CDR1 and CDR2: LNHDA, SQIVND (reference sequence). Trimming took off 1 base at V and 4 bases at J, with 7 bases between the two ends. The CDR3 DNA follows: TGTGCCAGTAGTATAGGAGGGCCCACCGGGGAGCTGTTTTTT. The encoded protein is CASSIGGPTGELFF.

The rearrangement links TRBV5-1 to TRBJ2-7, with 7 bases fitting TRBD2. This CDR3 contains 14 residues. The V gene's germline CDR1 is SGHRS and CDR2 YFSETQ. V shed 6 bases, J shed 2 bases, and the junction held 8 bases outside the gene matches. The CDR3 is CASKGASGTYEQYF. In DNA, the CDR3 is TGCGCCAGCAAGGGTGCTAGCGGAACCTACGAGCAGTACTTC.

As to this clone: The DNA is omitted, as the CDR3 cannot be located on it reliably, and the CDR3 follows TCRdb's listing. V is TRBV5-6 and J is TRBJ2-3; the table's D call TRBD1 went unverified against the DNA. CDR1 and CDR2 (germline): SGHDT, YYEEEE. The CDR3 has 14 residues if both end residues are counted. The CDR3 sequence is CASSFLERGDTQYF.

The V call is TRBV7-9, the J call TRBJ1-4; no firm D call. There are 13 residues in the CDR3. With 2 bases removed from V and 5 bases from J, the gap between germline ends came to 6 bases. Germline V lookup: CDR1 SEHNR, CDR2 FQNEAQ (reference sequence). The CDR3 region is CASSLRGNEKLFF. The CDR3 DNA reads TGTGCCAGCAGCTTACGAGGAAATGAAAAACTGTTTTTT.

This CDR3 is CASSPTGDTEAFF. The CDR3 DNA is TGTGCCAGCAGCCCGACGGGGGACACTGAAGCTTTCTTT. The chain employs TRBV5-4 and TRBJ1-1; possibly TRBD1 for D (5 bases). CDR1 is SGHNT and CDR2 is YYREEE in the germline V gene (reference sequence). The CDR3 contains 13 residues. With 4 bases removed from V and 3 bases from J, the gap between germline ends came to 10 bases.

The V gene is TRBV14, the J gene TRBJ2-2, with TRBD1 matching 7 bases. Germline values: CDR1 SGHDN, CDR2 FVKESK. The CDR3 loop spans 13 amino acids. The trim removed 2 bases at V and 13 bases at J, leaving 7 bases unmatched. The CDR3 spells CASSQKWGTALFF. The CDR3 coding sequence is TGTGCCAGCAGCCAAAAATGGGGGACAGCGCTGTTTTTT.

This chain links TRBV7-3 with TRBJ2-3, with 9 positions matching TRBD2. There are 19 residues in the CDR3. V gave up 1 base and J gave up 2 bases; unmatched junction bases: 13. Germline V gene sequence: CDR1 SGHTA, CDR2 FQGTGA. CDR3 nucleotide sequence: TGTGCCAGCAGCTTAAGGGCGCGGGGGGGGAAACCTTCCACAGATACGCAGTATTTT. Translating it yields CASSLRARGGKPSTDTQYF.

The CDR3 DNA sequence: TGTGCCAGCAGCTACCTCGGGGCGGGGGACTACAATGAGCAGTTCTTC. Protein sequence: CASSYLGAGDYNEQFF. V gene TRBV7-3 combines with J gene TRBJ2-1, with 7 bases fitting TRBD2. The CDR3 extends over 16 amino acids. The ends lost 4 bases at V and 3 bases at J; junction bases unmatched: 9. Looked up from germline, CDR1 is SGHTA and CDR2 is FQGTGA.

This clone appeared a few times. The genes are TRBV6-5 and TRBJ2-7; maybe TRBD1 (6 bases). Germline loops: CDR1 MNHEY, CDR2 SVGAGI. V shed 6 bases and J shed 6 bases, with 15 bases lying between them. This CDR3 has 13 residues. CDR3 in DNA: TGTGCCAGCAGCAGGGGATCTGGGTTCGAGCAGTACTTC. It is translated as CASSRGSGFEQYF.